These T cell receptor beta chains were read from a single sample in a study of cytomegalovirus exposure and HLA in healthy donors. Only in-frame clones appear in the TCRdb table, and some are missing; sequencing was by immunoSEQ multiplex PCR. The table includes about 190,000 clones, 85% detected once. The sequenced material came from PBMCs. Receptors originate from a boy aged 2 to 10 in good health and CMV-seronegative. The CDR3 runs from the conserved cysteine through the conserved F or W. The D gene is left open where the match is weak. A clone size is listed for some rows: how often the clone was seen (once, few, many), or a class if it is expanded.

-	TRBV7-2	TRBD2	TRBJ2-3	TGTGCCAGCAGCTTAGAACTAGCGGGAGCGGGAGATACGCAGTATTTT	CASSLELAGAGDTQYF
-	TRBV29-1	-	TRBJ1-1	TGCAGCGTCCGAAAAGGGGGAACTGAAGCTTTCTTT	CSVRKGGTEAFF
-	TRBV2	TRBD2	TRBJ2-1	TGTGCCAGCAGTTCCAGCGGGAGAACGAGGTCCTACAATGAGCAGTTCTTC	CASSSSGRTRSYNEQFF
once	TRBV6-6	-	TRBJ1-5	TGTGCCAGCAGTTACTTGACAGGAGGACAGCCCCAGCATTTT	CASSYLTGGQPQHF
-	TRBV7-9	-	TRBJ1-1	TGTTCCAGCAGCTTATTGGGGGCGAACACTGAAGCTTTCTTT	CSSSLLGANTEAFF
-	TRBV7-7	TRBD2	TRBJ2-7	TGTGCTAGCAGCCCCGGGGGGGTAGGAGAGCAGTACTTC	CASSPGGVGEQYF
-	TRBV18	TRBD1	TRBJ1-1	TGTGCCAGCTCACCGTTGGCAGGGGGCGGGATGAACACTGAAGCTTTCTTT	CASSPLAGGGMNTEAFF
once	TRBV7-7	-	TRBJ1-3	TGTGCTAGCAGCCCCCATTTAGGACATCCTCTCAACTCTGGAAACACCATATATTTT	CASSPHLGHPLNSGNTIYF
-	TRBV10-3	TRBD2	TRBJ2-1	TGTGCCATCAGTGAGCCGACGCCGAGACTAGCGGGTAATGAGCAGTTCTTC	CAISEPTPRLAGNEQFF
-	TRBV5-1	TRBD1	TRBJ1-1	TGCGCCAGCAGCCTAGGACAGGGACGAATGAACACTGAAGCTTTCTTT	CASSLGQGRMNTEAFF
-	TRBV28	TRBD2	TRBJ2-1	TGTGCCAGCAGTTTGCGGACTAGCGGGAGGCCCTTAGTAAATGAGCAGTTCTTC	CASSLRTSGRPLVNEQFF
once	TRBV28	-	TRBJ1-5	TGTGCCAGCAGTTTAGGACAGCCCAATCAGCCCCAGCATTTT	CASSLGQPNQPQHF
few	TRBV5-3	TRBD1	TRBJ1-1	TGTGCCAGAAGCTGCCCCGACAGGGCTACTGAAGCTTTCTTT	CARSCPDRATEAFF
-	TRBV2	-	TRBJ1-1	TGTGCCCGGAGCCGAACGGCGAACACTGAAGCTTTCTTT	CARSRTANTEAFF
once	TRBV4-1	TRBD1	TRBJ2-5	TGCGCCAGCAGCCAAGATTACGCGGGGACAGGAGACCAAGAGACCCAGTACTTC	CASSQDYAGTGDQETQYF
-	TRBV25-1	TRBD2	TRBJ2-1	TGTGCCAGCAGTGACCTCGGGCGGCGGGAGGGTACCCATGAGCAGTTCTTC	CASSDLGRREGTHEQFF
-	TRBV6-5	-	TRBJ1-4	TGTGCCAGCAGTTACAGTACAGGTGTTAATGAAAAACTGTTTTTT	CASSYSTGVNEKLFF
-	TRBV19	TRBD2	TRBJ2-2	TGTGCCAGTAGTATCTTCTCTAGCGGGAGAGTGCCTCTTGGCACCGGGGAGCTGTTTTTT	CASSIFSSGRVPLGTGELFF
-	TRBV19	-	TRBJ1-3	TGTGCCAGTAGTATAGCTTTCGGCGGGCAGGCCGGCACCATATATTTT	CASSIAFGGQAGTIYF
-	TRBV2	-	TRBJ2-5	TGTGCCAGCAGTTTGAATATGAGGGAGACCCAGTACTTC	CASSLNMRETQYF
-	TRBV5-4	-	TRBJ2-5	TGTGCCAGCAGCCCTAGACAGCTACAAGAGACCCAGTACTTC	CASSPRQLQETQYF
-	TRBV4-1	-	TRBJ1-5	TGCGCCAGCAGCCAAGCCCAGGGGTACAATCAGCCCCAGCATTTT	CASSQAQGYNQPQHF
-	TRBV18	-	TRBJ1-3	TGTGCCAGCTCACCACCGGACGTCGTTAAAGGGAGGGACACCATATATTTT	CASSPPDVVKGRDTIYF
-	TRBV5-4	TRBD1	TRBJ1-2	TGTGCCAGCACATCCCAACAGGGGGCTTATGGCTACACCTTC	CASTSQQGAYGYTF
-	TRBV6-1	-	TRBJ1-1	TGTGCCAGCACCCCCAGGGTTTCGAACACTGAAGCTTTCTTT	CASTPRVSNTEAFF
-	TRBV4-1	-	TRBJ1-1	TGCGCCAGCAGCCAGACTTTCAAAGACAGAAACACTGAAGCTTTCTTT	CASSQTFKDRNTEAFF
once	TRBV18	-	TRBJ1-1	TGTGCCAGCTCACCCGACAGGTTGTACACTGAAGCTTTCTTT	CASSPDRLYTEAFF
-	TRBV15	-	TRBJ2-1	TGTGCCACCAGCAGCTCCCGGTCCTCCTACAATGAGCAGTTCTTC	CATSSSRSSYNEQFF
-	TRBV29-1	-	TRBJ1-1	TGCAGCGCCTCAGATAGGAGGGGAATTGAAGCTTTCTTT	CSASDRRGIEAFF
-	TRBV28	-	TRBJ1-4	TGTGCCAGCAGCAACCAGGGCAGGAGCTTTAGAAAACTGTTTTTT	CASSNQGRSFRKLFF
-	TRBV28	-	TRBJ1-4	TGTGCCAGCAGTTCCCCGACAGGAACAGGCGCGGAAAAACTGTTTTTT	CASSSPTGTGAEKLFF
once	TRBV11-2	-	TRBJ1-1	TGTGCCAGCAGCCGACCAGGGTTGGGCACTGAAGCTTTCTTT	CASSRPGLGTEAFF
-	TRBV6-5	TRBD1	TRBJ1-2	TGTGCCAGCACCCCGAATGGACAGGGCGGGGAAGGCTACACCTTC	CASTPNGQGGEGYTF
-	TRBV10-3	TRBD1	TRBJ1-1	TGTGCCATCAGTGGGCAAGGGGGCGGCGGCACTGAAGCTTTCTTT	CAISGQGGGGTEAFF
-	TRBV15	TRBD2	TRBJ2-3	TGTGCCACCAGCAAAATGCGGGAGGGGGCTACCGATACGCAGTATTTT	CATSKMREGATDTQYF
-	TRBV7-2	TRBD2	TRBJ2-7	TGTGCCAGCAGCTTGGGCGGGAGGGCCAACGAGCAGTACTTC	CASSLGGRANEQYF
-	TRBV28	-	TRBJ1-1	TGTGCCAGCAGTTCCGTGAGAGCTTTCTTT	CASSSVRAFF
few	TRBV6-4	-	TRBJ2-3	TGTGCCAGCAGTGACGGAGGGGGCGTCACAGATACGCAGTATTTT	CASSDGGGVTDTQYF
-	TRBV7-9	TRBD1	TRBJ1-1	TGTGCCAGCAGCCGGGACAGCCAATCCACTGAAGCTTTCTTT	CASSRDSQSTEAFF
-	TRBV7-2	TRBD1	TRBJ1-1	TGTGCCAGCAGCCTAGAGGGGGCGGTACGGACTGAAGCTTTCTTT	CASSLEGAVRTEAFF
-	TRBV6-1	-	TRBJ1-1	TGTGCCAGCAGGCCGGGGGGCTCAGAAGGAGCTTTCTTT	CASRPGGSEGAFF
-	TRBV6-1	TRBD2	TRBJ2-3	TGTGCCAGCAGCGCACTAGCGGGGGGGTCAGATACGCAGTATTTT	CASSALAGGSDTQYF